Listed below are T cell receptor beta chains from one sample, sequenced in a study of OX40 agonist ivuxolimab in advanced cancers. Repertoires were generated with immunoSEQ multiplex PCR, while TCRdb's copy carries only in-frame clones and drops some. This table has over 50,000 clones, roughly 90% appearing once. The sample was CD4+ or CD8+ T cells sorted from blood, taken in a trial of the OX40 agonist ivuxolimab. These receptors were obtained from an adult with an advanced solid tumor such as melanoma, head and neck, liver or kidney cancer. The CDR3 runs from the conserved cysteine through the conserved F or W. The order of the fields is J gene, clone size, D gene, V gene, CDR3 DNA, CDR3 protein. D genes are given only for firm matches. Only some rows state a clone size, as once, few, many or a class for expanded clones.

TRBJ2-5 once - TRBV5-3 TGTGCCAGAAGGACGACCGAGGACTTCCAAGAGACCCAGTACTTC CARRTTEDFQETQYF
TRBJ1-2 - - TRBV6-5 TGTGCCAGCAGTTACTCGAGAGAAACTTCTGATGGCTACACCTTC CASSYSRETSDGYTF
TRBJ1-4 - - TRBV7-7 TGTGCTAGCAGCTTATCCGGGGCAACTAATGAAAAACTGTTTTTT CASSLSGATNEKLFF
TRBJ2-7 - - TRBV6-5 TGTGCCAGCAGTTACTCGAGGGGGACCTACGAGCAGTACTTC CASSYSRGTYEQYF
TRBJ1-1 - - TRBV21-1 TGTGCCAGCAGCCCCCGGGGGGGCGGGACTGAAGCTTTCTTT CASSPRGGGTEAFF
TRBJ2-7 few - TRBV7-9 TGTGCCAGCAGCTTAAATTACGAGCAGTACTTC CASSLNYEQYF
TRBJ1-2 - - TRBV11-2 TGTGCCAGCAGCTCCGACAGGATCTTAGGGTATGGCTACACCTTC CASSSDRILGYGYTF
TRBJ1-2 - TRBD1 TRBV11-2 TGTGCCAGCAGCTCGTACAGGGGTGGCTACACCTTC CASSSYRGGYTF
TRBJ2-2 - - TRBV10-3 TGTGCCATCAGTGAGTCAAAGGGACCGACCACCGGGGAGCTGTTTTTT CAISESKGPTTGELFF
TRBJ2-7 - TRBD1 TRBV5-1 TGCGCCAGCAGCTCGCCTGACAGGGGCGCCTACGAGCAGTACTTC CASSSPDRGAYEQYF
TRBJ1-2 - TRBD1 TRBV6-1 TGTGCCAGCAGTAAAGGGGACAGAACTAACTATGGCTACACCTTC CASSKGDRTNYGYTF
TRBJ2-7 - - TRBV19 TGTGCCAGTAGTAGCGGAGGGATGTACGAGCAGTACTTC CASSSGGMYEQYF
TRBJ2-1 once - TRBV5-1 TGCGCCAGCAGCTTTGAGCCGGATCTGGTCAATGAGCAGTTCTTC CASSFEPDLVNEQFF
TRBJ2-2 - - TRBV7-9 TGTGCCAGCAGCGCAAGCCTTACCCAGAACACCGGGGAGCTGTTTTTT CASSASLTQNTGELFF
TRBJ1-1 - - TRBV13 TGTGCCAGCAGCCGATCCACGGGAGGGACGGTGAACACTGAAGCTTTCTTT CASSRSTGGTVNTEAFF
TRBJ1-6 - - TRBV6-5 TGTGCCAGCAGTTACGGGAGGGTCGATTCACCCCTCCACTTT CASSYGRVDSPLHF
TRBJ1-2 - - TRBV10-3 TGTGCCATCAGTGTCCCGGCAGGAGGCAACTATGGCTACACCTTC CAISVPAGGNYGYTF
TRBJ1-5 - - TRBV28 TGTGCCAGCAGGAGCAGCGGTCAGCCCCAGCATTTT CASRSSGQPQHF
TRBJ1-5 - - TRBV7-6 TGTGCCAGCAGCGCGACCCAGGTGGGGGATCAGCCCCAGCATTTT CASSATQVGDQPQHF
TRBJ2-7 - - TRBV11-1 TGTGCCAGTGGGTCAGCGGCCTACGAGCAGTACTTC CASGSAAYEQYF
TRBJ2-5 - - TRBV25-1 TGTGCCAGCCGGGCCTTACCGGGATGGGGGGAGACCCAGTACTTC CASRALPGWGETQYF
TRBJ1-3 - - TRBV6-5 TGTGCCAGCATTCCCCCGGTTCGAAACACCATATATTTT CASIPPVRNTIYF
TRBJ1-2 - - TRBV30 TGTGCCTGGAGTCGGGGTTCTGGTGGCTACACCTTC CAWSRGSGGYTF
TRBJ1-1 - - TRBV5-1 TGCGCCAGCAGCTTGTCAGGGTTTGCGAACACTGAAGCTTTCTTT CASSLSGFANTEAFF
TRBJ2-7 - - TRBV18 TGTGCCAGCTCACCCCCAGGGGGGATGACCTACGAGCAGTACTTC CASSPPGGMTYEQYF
TRBJ2-5 - - TRBV2 TGTGCCAGCAGTTCGACGAGTACCGGGGAGACCCAGTACTTC CASSSTSTGETQYF
TRBJ2-1 once TRBD2 TRBV5-1 TGCGCCAGCAGCCCCCCGGGACTAGCGGGAGCTAATAATGAGCAGTTCTTC CASSPPGLAGANNEQFF
TRBJ1-2 - - TRBV29-1 TGCAGCGCCGGCGGGCAGGGTAACTATGGCTACACCTTC CSAGGQGNYGYTF
TRBJ1-2 - TRBD1 TRBV7-3 TGTGCCAGCAGTTGGGGACAGGGACTCCATGGCTACACCTTC CASSWGQGLHGYTF